These 13 T cell receptor beta chains were sequenced from one sample in a study of long-term antiretroviral therapy in people with HIV. Version v3.0 of the immunoSEQ assay ran at survey level. The protocol was immunoSEQ multiplex PCR, while the TCRdb copy is restricted to in-frame clones and leaves out a portion. The data contain around 30,000 clones, around 85% of them singletons. The material sequenced was unsorted PBMCs, taken 2.3 years after starting antiretroviral therapy. The receptor source for this set is a man aged 40-50 years with HIV.

The chain has TRBV11-2 and TRBJ1-2, with TRBD1 identical over 7 bases. The CDR3 runs to 15 residues. Germline V CDR1 and CDR2: SGHAT, FQNNGV. Trimming took 1 base from V and 6 from J; bases not matched to a gene: 8. For the CDR3, the DNA is TGTGCCAGCAGCTTAGGGGGACAGTATGCGGATGGCTACACCTTC. Its translation: CASSLGGQYADGYTF.

This chain links TRBV11-2 with TRBJ2-5; the match to TRBD1 covers 10 bases. Germline loops: CDR1 SGHAT, CDR2 FQNNGV. The CDR3 totals 14 residues. V shed 3 bases and J 5 bases; nucleotides not matched to a gene: 3. The CDR3, as DNA: TGTGCCAGCAGCTTGGGACAGGGGTATGAGACCCAGTACTTC. It is translated as CASSLGQGYETQYF.

The V call is TRBV21-1, the J call TRBJ2-7; the table assigns TRBD1, which was not confirmed against the DNA. TRBV21-1 is marked as a pseudogene. This CDR3 is 18 amino acids long. The CDR3 DNA reads as TGTGCCAGCAGCAAAGTCTTACACTCATTGACAGACCTCTACGAGCAGTACTTC. Protein: CASSKVLHSLTDLYEQYF.

The chain couples TRBV7-2 to TRBJ2-7, with 7 bases aligning to TRBD1. Looked up from germline, CDR1 is SGHTA and CDR2 is FQGNSA. Unmatched junction bases numbered 5, after V lost 2 bases and J lost 4 bases. CDR3 length equals 14 residues. CDR3 nucleotides: TGTGCCAGCAGCTTACCAGACAGGGAATACGAGCAGTACTTC. This translates into CASSLPDREYEQYF.

The chain carries TRBV5-1 and TRBJ2-7; D remains ambiguous. There are 14 residues in the CDR3. The V gene lost 0 bases and the J gene lost 2 bases, with 9 bases spanning the gap. Germline CDR1 is SGHRS and CDR2 is YFSETQ. In DNA, the CDR3 is TGCGCCAGCAGCTTGGGCGAGGTAACCTACGAGCAGTACTTC. This translates into CASSLGEVTYEQYF.

This chain joins TRBV27 and TRBJ2-2; TRBD2 matches 11 bases. The CDR3 has 16 residues. Germline V gene data show CDR1 as MNHEY and CDR2 as SMNVEV (reference sequence). V shed 3 bases, J shed 6 bases, and the junction held 6 bases outside the gene matches. The CDR3 region is CASSLGLAGGAGELFF. The CDR3 bases are TGTGCCAGCAGTTTGGGGCTAGCGGGGGGTGCCGGGGAGCTGTTTTTT.

The chain recombines TRBV29-1 with TRBJ1-5; TRBD1 is a possible D gene (5 bases). CDR1 SQVTM and CDR2 ANQGSEA come from the germline V gene. The CDR3 is 13 amino acids. V dropped 4 bases and J dropped 3 bases, with 10 bases sitting between them. CDR3: CSVGVGDNQPQHF. The CDR3 DNA reads as TGCAGCGTTGGAGTAGGGGACAATCAGCCCCAGCATTTT.

The chain links TRBV6-1 to TRBJ1-5; D is possibly TRBD1 (6 bases). Germline lookup yields CDR1 MNHNS and CDR2 SASEGT. The CDR3 consists of 16 residues. V gave up 2 bases and J gave up 0 bases, with 11 bases separating them. The CDR3 loop reads CASSERQAYSNQPQHF. The CDR3 region has the DNA TGTGCCAGCAGTGAAAGACAGGCCTATAGCAATCAGCCCCAGCATTTT.

The chain uses TRBV5-1 and TRBJ2-7; D perhaps matches TRBD1 (6 bases). CDR1 and CDR2 from the germline V gene are SGHRS and YFSETQ. Trimming left V 0 bases short and J 4 bases short, with 11 bases between. CDR3 length: 14 amino acids. The CDR3 is CASSLDRADYEQYF. The CDR3 nucleotides read TGCGCCAGCAGCTTGGACAGGGCCGATTACGAGCAGTACTTC.

The chain recombines TRBV6-5 with TRBJ2-3, with a possible D match to TRBD2 (6 bases). The CDR3 covers 13 residues. In germline, CDR1 is MNHEY, CDR2 SVGAGI. The V end was cut by 2 bases, the J end by 4 bases, with 7 bases between. Here the CDR3 reads CASSYGGADTQYF. The DNA for the CDR3 is TGTGCCAGCAGTTACGGAGGGGCAGATACGCAGTATTTT.

This clone was seen more than once but under ten times. The chain recombines TRBV7-9 with TRBJ2-2, with D uncertain. V lost 4 bases, J lost 6 bases, and 9 bases lay in between. This CDR3 comprises 13 residues. Germline assignment: CDR1 SEHNR and CDR2 FQNEAQ (reference sequence). The chain's CDR3 is CASSSRPSGELFF. Written as DNA, the CDR3 is TGTGCCAGCAGCTCCAGACCCTCCGGGGAGCTGTTTTTT.

The rearrangement joins TRBV9 to TRBJ1-4, with 7 bases fitting TRBD1. CDR3 length equals 18 residues. Trimming removed 4 bases from V and 3 bases from J; junction bases left unmatched: 15. Germline CDR1 and CDR2: SGDLS and YYNGEE. The CDR3 loop reads CASSLGQLGGGSNEKLFF. CDR3 DNA sequence: TGTGCCAGCAGCCTCGGCCAGCTAGGAGGGGGCTCTAATGAAAAACTGTTTTTT.

V usage is TRBV10-3 and J usage is TRBJ2-3, with 13 nucleotides matching TRBD2. V lost 2 bases and J lost 4; bases outside the gene matches: 15. This CDR3 contains 20 residues. Germline V lookup: CDR1 ENHRY, CDR2 SYGVKD. The CDR3 DNA follows: TGTGCCATCAGTGAGCCGAGGGAGACTAGCGGGGGGTTACCCCCAGATACGCAGTATTTT. Its translation: CAISEPRETSGGLPPDTQYF.